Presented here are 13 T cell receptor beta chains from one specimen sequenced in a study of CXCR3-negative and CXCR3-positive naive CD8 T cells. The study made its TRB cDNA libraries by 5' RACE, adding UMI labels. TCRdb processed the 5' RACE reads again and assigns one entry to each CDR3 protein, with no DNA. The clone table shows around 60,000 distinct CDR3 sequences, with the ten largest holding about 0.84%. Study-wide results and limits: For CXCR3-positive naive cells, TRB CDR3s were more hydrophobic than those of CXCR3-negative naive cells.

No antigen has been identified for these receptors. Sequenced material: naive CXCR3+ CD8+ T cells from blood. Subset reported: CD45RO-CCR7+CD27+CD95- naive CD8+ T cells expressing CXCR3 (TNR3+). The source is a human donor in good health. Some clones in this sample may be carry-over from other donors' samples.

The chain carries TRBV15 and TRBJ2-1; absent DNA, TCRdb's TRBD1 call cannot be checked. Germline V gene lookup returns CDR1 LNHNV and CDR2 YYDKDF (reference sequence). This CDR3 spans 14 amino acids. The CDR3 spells CATSTSDSYNEQFF.

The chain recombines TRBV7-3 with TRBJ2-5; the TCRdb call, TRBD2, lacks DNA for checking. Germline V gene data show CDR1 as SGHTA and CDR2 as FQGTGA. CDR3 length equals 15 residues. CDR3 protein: CASSLMQGGLETQYF.

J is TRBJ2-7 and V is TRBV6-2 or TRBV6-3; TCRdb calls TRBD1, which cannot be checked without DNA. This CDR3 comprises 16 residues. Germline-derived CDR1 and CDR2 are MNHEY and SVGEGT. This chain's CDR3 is CASSYPQGSTSYEQYF.

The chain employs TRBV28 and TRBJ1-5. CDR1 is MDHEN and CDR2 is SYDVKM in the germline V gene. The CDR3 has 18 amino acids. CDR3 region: CASSLGRSDLHFNQPQHF.

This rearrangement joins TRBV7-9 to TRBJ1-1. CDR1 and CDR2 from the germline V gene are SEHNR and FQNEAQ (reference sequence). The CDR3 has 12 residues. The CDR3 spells CASSLLNTEAFF. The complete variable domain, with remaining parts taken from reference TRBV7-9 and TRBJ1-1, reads DTGVSQNPRHKITKRGQNVTFRCDPISEHNRLYWYRQTLGQGPEFLTYFQNEAQLEKSRLLSDRFSAERPKGSFSTLEIQRTEQGDSAMYLCASSLLNTEAFFGQGTRLTVV.

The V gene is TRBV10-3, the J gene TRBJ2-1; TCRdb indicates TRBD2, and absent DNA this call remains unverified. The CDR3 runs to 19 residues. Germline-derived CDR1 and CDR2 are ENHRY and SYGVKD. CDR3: CAIRGRVTSGVPPHNEQFF.

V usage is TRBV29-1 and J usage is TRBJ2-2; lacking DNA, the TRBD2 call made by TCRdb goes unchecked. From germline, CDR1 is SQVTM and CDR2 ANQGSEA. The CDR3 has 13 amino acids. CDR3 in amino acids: CSVLAGNTGELFF.

Here the CDR3 reads CSVDRGVGTGELFF. The chain uses TRBV29-1 and TRBJ2-2; absent DNA, TCRdb's TRBD2 call cannot be checked. The CDR3 consists of 14 residues. The V gene's germline CDR1 is SQVTM and CDR2 ANQGSEA.

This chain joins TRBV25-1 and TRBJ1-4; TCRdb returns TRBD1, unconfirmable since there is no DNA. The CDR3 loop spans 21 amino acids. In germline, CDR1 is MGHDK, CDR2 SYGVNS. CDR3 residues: CASSELGQGKQAPTTNEKLFF.

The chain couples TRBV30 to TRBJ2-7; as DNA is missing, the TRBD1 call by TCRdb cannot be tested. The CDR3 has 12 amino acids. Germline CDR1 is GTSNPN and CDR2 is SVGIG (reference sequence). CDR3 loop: CAWSTGGNEQYF.

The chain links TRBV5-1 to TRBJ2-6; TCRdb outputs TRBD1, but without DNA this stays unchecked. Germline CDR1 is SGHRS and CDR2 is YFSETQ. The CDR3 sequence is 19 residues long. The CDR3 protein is CASSLVVGTGKSGANVLTF.

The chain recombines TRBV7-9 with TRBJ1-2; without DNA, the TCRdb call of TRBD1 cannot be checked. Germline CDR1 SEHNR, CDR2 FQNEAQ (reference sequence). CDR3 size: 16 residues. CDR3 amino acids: CASSFGIRDPNYGYTF.

CDR3 amino acids: CASSEDSKMNSPLHF. The V gene is TRBV2, the J gene TRBJ1-6. The CDR3 totals 15 residues. Germline-derived CDR1 and CDR2 are SNHLY and FYNNEI.